Each of the 32 T cell receptor beta chains below was sequenced from the same sample in a study of OX40 agonist ivuxolimab in advanced cancers. TCRdb's copy holds only in-frame clones and misses some; the assay was immunoSEQ multiplex PCR. The table records 20,000 to 25,000 clones, less than 90% of them present only once. Sequencing was performed on CD4+ or CD8+ T cells sorted from blood, taken in a trial of the OX40 agonist ivuxolimab. These receptors were taken from an adult with an advanced solid tumor such as melanoma, head and neck, liver or kidney cancer.

The sample holds one count of this clone. The chain is built from TRBV29-1 and TRBJ2-3; D possibly corresponds to TRBD2 (6 bases). V gave up 6 bases and J gave up 3 bases, with 16 bases separating them. The CDR3 has 14 amino acids. Germline V gene lookup returns CDR1 SQVTM and CDR2 ANQGSEA. The CDR3 DNA follows: TGCAGCGTCGCGGGCCTAGCGAAAACAGATACGCAGTATTTT. Translating gives CSVAGLAKTDTQYF.

V is TRBV9 and J is TRBJ2-3; D is uncertain. The ends were cut back, 3 bases at V and 5 bases at J, with 10 bases in the middle. The V gene's germline CDR1 is SGDLS and CDR2 YYNGEE. The CDR3 has 13 amino acids. In DNA form, the CDR3 reads TGTGCCAGCAGCGACCTCGCCGAAGATACGCAGTATTTT. Amino acids: CASSDLAEDTQYF. Looking up the rest from reference TRBV9 and TRBJ2-3 gives the full variable domain: DSGVTQTPKHLITATGQRVTLRCSPRSGDLSVYWYQQSLDQGLQFLIQYYNGEERAKGNILERFSAQQFPDLHSELNLSSLELGDSALYFCASSDLAEDTQYFGPGTRLTVL.

The CDR3 region is CASSSVAPGTGKPNEQFF. The CDR3 DNA reads as TGTGCCAGCAGTAGTGTGGCCCCCGGGACAGGCAAGCCCAATGAGCAGTTCTTC. The chain combines TRBV28 with TRBJ2-1, with 8 positions matching TRBD1. The germline V gene has CDR1 MDHEN and CDR2 SYDVKM. The CDR3 runs 18 residues. V lost 5 bases, J lost 6 bases, and 18 bases stayed unmatched.

This sequence joins TRBV5-8 and TRBJ2-1; D uncertain. CDR3 length: 15 residues. CDR1 is SGHTS, CDR2 YDEGEE, per germline. V was cut by 0 bases and J by 0 bases, with 7 bases left in between. The CDR3 nucleotides read TGTGCCAGCAGCTTGGGAGTAGACTCCTACAATGAGCAGTTCTTC. It specifies CASSLGVDSYNEQFF.

This clone counts as medium-sized (0.01 to 0.1%). The chain carries TRBV29-1 and TRBJ2-1, with D possibly TRBD1 on 6 matching bases. In germline, CDR1 is SQVTM, CDR2 ANQGSEA. The CDR3 is 15 amino acids. V was pared by 4 bases and J by 3 bases, with 16 bases between. The CDR3 here is CSVGGPGLYYNEQFF. The CDR3 DNA reads TGCAGCGTTGGGGGGCCCGGGCTCTACTACAATGAGCAGTTCTTC.

CDR3 sequence (DNA): TGTGCCAGCAGCTTCCTGACAGGCTTAGTAAACAATGAGCAGTTCTTC. It translates to CASSFLTGLVNNEQFF. The rearrangement links TRBV7-2 to TRBJ2-1; D is possibly TRBD1 (6 bases). The CDR3 spans 16 residues. V lost 3 bases to trimming and J lost 5 bases, with 17 bases between them. Germline CDR1 is SGHTA and CDR2 is FQGNSA.

The chain links TRBV6-5 to TRBJ2-7; D may correspond to TRBD1 or TRBD2 (5 bases each). This CDR3 is built from 13 residues. Trimming stripped 8 bases from V and 3 bases from J, with 14 bases between. Per germline, CDR1 MNHEY and CDR2 SVGAGI. The CDR3 DNA reads TGTGCCAGCCAGTTCGCGAGGGGCTACGAGCAGTACTTC. Amino acids: CASQFARGYEQYF.

This clone appeared a few times. The chain combines TRBV9 with TRBJ1-1; D gene uncertain. The CDR3 length is 15 residues. The V end was cut by 0 bases, the J end by 0 bases, with 9 bases between. Germline values: CDR1 SGDLS, CDR2 YYNGEE. CDR3 sequence (DNA): TGTGCCAGCAGCGTAGAGATAGGGATGAACACTGAAGCTTTCTTT. This encodes CASSVEIGMNTEAFF.

This chain links TRBV9 with TRBJ2-3, with 11 bases that match TRBD1. Per the germline V gene, CDR1 is SGDLS and CDR2 is YYNGEE. Trimming removed 4 bases from V and 9 bases from J; junction bases left unmatched: 10. The CDR3 runs to 15 residues. CDR3 bases: TGTGCCAGCAGCCCCGGGACAGGGGGATGGGTCACGCAGTATTTT. The encoded protein is CASSPGTGGWVTQYF.

The chain uses TRBV7-1 and TRBJ2-1, with TRBD1 identical over 8 bases. TRBV7-1 counts as an open reading frame of uncertain function. The CDR3 has 14 residues. With 5 bases clipped from V and 7 bases from J, the junction kept 7 bases outside the gene matches. Written as DNA, the CDR3 is TGTGCCAGCAGCGGCACAGGGGGGTGGAATGAGCAGTTCTTC. Amino acid sequence: CASSGTGGWNEQFF.

The chain is built from TRBV7-9 and TRBJ2-1; D remains unclear. The germline V and J ends were trimmed by 1 base and 9 bases, with 10 bases remaining between them. Germline CDR1 SEHNR, CDR2 FQNEAQ (reference sequence). CDR3 length: 13 amino acids. Here the CDR3 reads CASSLEASVEQFF. The CDR3, as DNA: TGTGCCAGCAGCTTAGAGGCGTCGGTTGAGCAGTTCTTC.

The chain joins TRBV11-3 to TRBJ1-1, with D hard to call. CDR1 SGHNT and CDR2 YENEEA come from the germline V gene. This CDR3 spans 14 amino acids. Between the trimmed V and J ends, which lost 4 bases and 4 bases, there was a span of 13 bases. In nucleotides, the CDR3 is TGTGCCAGCAGCTCCCGGGAGGCTCCCACTGAAGCTTTCTTT. This sequence encodes CASSSREAPTEAFF.

CDR3 in DNA: TGTGCCAGCAGTTACCCGGAACAGAAGGCGAACACTGAAGCTTTCTTT. Encoded protein: CASSYPEQKANTEAFF. J is TRBJ1-1 and V is TRBV6-6, with D unclear. Trimming cost V 2 bases and J 1 base, with 14 bases left between them. This CDR3 has 16 amino acids. In germline, CDR1 is MNHNY, CDR2 SVGAGI (reference sequence).

The J gene is TRBJ2-1, the V gene TRBV14, with 8 bases aligning to TRBD2. Germline lookup yields CDR1 SGHDN and CDR2 FVKESK. V lost 1 base and J lost 9; bases outside the gene matches: 17. This CDR3 has 18 amino acids. The CDR3 loop is CASSQALISGTEILEQFF. The CDR3, as DNA: TGTGCCAGCAGCCAAGCCCTAATTAGCGGGACCGAGATTCTTGAGCAGTTCTTC.

This clone was counted a few times. The chain is built from TRBV28 and TRBJ2-7; either TRBD1 or TRBD2 may supply D (5 bases each). This CDR3 spans 12 amino acids. V gave up 4 bases and J gave up 6 bases, with 10 bases separating them. Germline CDR1 MDHEN, CDR2 SYDVKM. The CDR3 DNA reads TGTGCCAGCAGTTGGGTTGGGGGCGAGCAGTACTTC. Amino acid sequence: CASSWVGGEQYF.

The chain is built from TRBV5-5 and TRBJ1-4, with TRBD1 matching 12 bases. Germline-derived CDR1 and CDR2 are SGHKS and YYEKEE (reference sequence). J was trimmed by 14 bases and V by 2 bases; bases with no gene match: 13. This CDR3 spans 16 amino acids. Here the CDR3 reads CASSLAGTGGARGLFF. The DNA for the CDR3 is TGTGCCAGCAGCTTAGCCGGGACAGGGGGCGCGAGGGGGCTGTTTTTT.

The genes are TRBV6-6 and TRBJ1-1, with D tentatively TRBD1 (6 bases). The CDR3 is made up of 16 amino acids. V was cut by 7 bases and J by 5 bases, with 23 bases left in between. Germline V gene lookup returns CDR1 MNHNY and CDR2 SVGAGI (reference sequence). The CDR3 sequence: CASIHGQPPLGTEAFF. The CDR3 DNA is TGTGCCAGCATTCACGGACAGCCCCCCCTGGGGACTGAAGCTTTCTTT.

The rearrangement uses TRBV6-1 and TRBJ2-5; D assignment may be TRBD1 or TRBD2 (5 bases each). With the DNA end fitting TRBJ2-7 better, the J assignment may be wrong. Germline V CDR1 and CDR2: MNHNS, SASEGT. CDR3 length: 14 amino acids. DNA for the CDR3: TGTGCCAGCAGTGACCCAGGGACCTCCTACGAGCAGTACTTC. As protein: CASSDPGTSYEQYF.

The chain combines TRBV7-9 with TRBJ1-5; D gene unclear. This CDR3 contains 15 residues. From germline, CDR1 is SEHNR and CDR2 FQNEAQ (reference sequence). The germline V and J ends were trimmed by 3 bases and 4 bases, with 13 bases remaining between them. This chain's CDR3 is CASSLVWDQNQPQHF. For the CDR3, the DNA is TGTGCCAGCAGCTTGGTTTGGGATCAGAATCAGCCCCAGCATTTT.

This clone was detected only a few times. The chain joins TRBV13 to TRBJ2-1; no clear D. Germline-derived CDR1 and CDR2 are PRHDT and FYEKMQ (reference sequence). This CDR3 contains 11 residues. V was cut by 3 bases and J by 9 bases, with 6 bases left in between. The DNA of the CDR3 is TGTGCCAGCAGCTTTGAGGTTGAGCAGTTCTTC. This translates into CASSFEVEQFF.

The chain uses TRBV7-2 and TRBJ2-1; 9 bases are a match to TRBD2. Germline CDR1 and CDR2: SGHTA and FQGNSA. The V gene end was trimmed by 1 base and the J gene end by 9 bases; junction bases not matched to a gene: 7. This CDR3 contains 15 residues. CDR3 DNA: TGTGCCAGCAGCTTAGACCCACTAGCGGGCATTGAGCAGTTCTTC. It codes for CASSLDPLAGIEQFF.

The chain links TRBV11-2 to TRBJ2-7, with TRBD1 matching 9 bases. V trimming: 5 bases; J trimming: 3 bases; junction bases outside the gene matches: 5. This CDR3 has 14 residues. Looked up from germline, CDR1 is SGHAT and CDR2 is FQNNGV. CDR3 in amino acids: CASSHGTGFYEQYF. The CDR3 DNA reads TGTGCCAGCAGCCACGGGACAGGGTTCTACGAGCAGTACTTC.

Only one count was recorded for this clone. The CDR3 bases are TGTGCCAGCGGCTTGGGTGGGGCTTACTCCTACAATGAGCAGTTCTTC. It yields the protein CASGLGGAYSYNEQFF. The chain uses TRBV28 and TRBJ2-1; maybe TRBD1 (5 bases). The ends were cut back, 8 bases at V and 0 bases at J, with 17 bases in the middle. This CDR3 has 16 amino acids. Looked up from germline, CDR1 is MDHEN and CDR2 is SYDVKM.

V gene TRBV27 combines with J gene TRBJ2-7; D may correspond to TRBD1 or TRBD2 (5 bases each). V lost 4 bases, J lost 1 base, and 8 bases lay in between. CDR3 size: 13 residues. Germline assignment: CDR1 MNHEY and CDR2 SMNVEV (reference sequence). The CDR3 sequence: CASSWGLSYEQYF. CDR3 bases: TGTGCCAGCAGTTGGGGGTTATCCTACGAGCAGTACTTC.

The chain carries TRBV19 and TRBJ1-5; 8 nucleotides line up with TRBD1. J was trimmed by 2 bases and V by 7 bases; bases with no gene match: 4. The CDR3 has 14 residues. The V gene's germline CDR1 is LNHDA and CDR2 SQIVND (reference sequence). The CDR3 is CASKTGDGNQPQHF. The DNA of the CDR3 is TGTGCCAGTAAGACAGGGGATGGCAATCAGCCCCAGCATTTT.

V is TRBV15 and J is TRBJ2-1; 10 nucleotides agree with TRBD2. The CDR3 extends over 16 amino acids. The junction had 5 bases not matched to a gene; V was cut back by 1 base and J by 5 bases. Per germline, CDR1 LNHNV and CDR2 YYDKDF (reference sequence). The CDR3 region has the DNA TGTGCCACCAGCAGAGGGCGGCTAGCGGGAGACAATGAGCAGTTCTTC. Translated, it gives CATSRGRLAGDNEQFF.

The chain is built from TRBV11-2 and TRBJ1-3, with unresolved D. Germline CDR1 SGHAT, CDR2 FQNNGV. The ends were cut back, 1 base at V and 4 bases at J, with 20 bases in the middle. The CDR3 has 18 amino acids. CDR3 DNA: TGTGCCAGCAGCTTAGGCCTGATGGAGTCCTACTCGGGAAACACCATATATTTT. Translation gives CASSLGLMESYSGNTIYF.

The gene calls are TRBV13 and TRBJ2-5; TRBD2 matches at 12 bases. Germline CDR1 PRHDT, CDR2 FYEKMQ (reference sequence). CDR3 size: 16 residues. The ends lost 5 bases at V and 5 bases at J; junction bases unmatched: 9. This chain's CDR3 is CASSLRLAGEVETQYF. The CDR3 bases are TGTGCCAGCAGCCTCCGACTAGCGGGAGAGGTGGAGACCCAGTACTTC.

V usage is TRBV4-1 and J usage is TRBJ2-3; 10 bases are a match to TRBD2. The CDR3 consists of 18 residues. V was clipped by 4 bases and J by 8 bases; unmatched bases: 18. The germline gives CDR1 MGHRA, CDR2 YSYEKL. The CDR3 loop is CASSLTLGLAGVVGTQYF. CDR3 coding DNA: TGCGCCAGCAGCCTTACACTCGGGCTAGCGGGAGTTGTAGGTACGCAGTATTTT.

V is TRBV28 and J is TRBJ2-7, with D possibly matching TRBD1 (5 bases). This CDR3 contains 12 residues. Germline V CDR1 and CDR2: MDHEN, SYDVKM. Trimming stripped 7 bases from V and 1 base from J, with 8 bases between. The CDR3, as DNA: TGTGCCAGCACTACAGGATCCTACGAGCAGTACTTC. Translated: CASTTGSYEQYF.

The rearrangement links TRBV27 to TRBJ1-1, with a possible D match to TRBD1 (6 bases). The V gene's germline CDR1 is MNHEY and CDR2 SMNVEV (reference sequence). Trimming cost V 5 bases and J 6 bases, with 19 bases left between them. This CDR3 is 15 amino acids long. CDR3 DNA sequence: TGTGCCAGCAGTCCTTCACCTCGGGGGGCGGCTGAAGCTTTCTTT. This codes for CASSPSPRGAAEAFF.

This chain connects TRBV6-5 to TRBJ1-1, with D hard to call. With 2 bases removed from V and 4 bases from J, the gap between germline ends came to 5 bases. CDR3 length: 12 residues. CDR1 is MNHEY and CDR2 is SVGAGI in the germline V gene. CDR3: CASSYGSTEAFF. CDR3 DNA: TGTGCCAGCAGTTACGGCAGCACTGAAGCTTTCTTT.